The 11 T cell receptor beta chains below all came from one sample that was sequenced in a study of cytomegalovirus exposure and HLA in healthy donors. 60 Vbeta and 13 Jbeta primers were used in PCR. Clones were read by immunoSEQ multiplex PCR, and TCRdb kept only the in-frame ones, dropping some. The table records more than 95,000 clones, around a tenth of them present only once. Sequencing used PBMCs. The receptors were sampled from a man younger than 40 in good health and CMV-seronegative.

This clone was seen a few times. The chain recombines TRBV9 with TRBJ2-5, with 9 bases aligning to TRBD1. The J call may be incorrect, as the DNA end agrees better with TRBJ2-7. The CDR3 length is 14 residues. In germline, CDR1 is SGDLS, CDR2 YYNGEE. The CDR3 DNA is TGTGCCAGCAGCGTCGGGACAGGGACCTACGAGCAGTACTTC. Translated, it gives CASSVGTGTYEQYF.

This clone was detected a few times. The V and J genes are TRBV5-4 and TRBJ2-5, with TRBD2 matching over 15 bases. The trim removed 4 bases at V and 3 bases at J, leaving 7 bases unmatched. The length of the CDR3 is 17 residues. CDR1 and CDR2 (germline): SGHNT, YYREEE (reference sequence). In DNA form, the CDR3 reads TGTGCCAGCAGCCCCGGACTAGCGGGGGGGCCTGAAGAGACCCAGTACTTC. Translation gives CASSPGLAGGPEETQYF.

V gene TRBV18 combines with J gene TRBJ2-1, with 8 bases aligning to TRBD2. Germline V lookup: CDR1 KGHSH, CDR2 LQKENI. This CDR3 has 14 residues. V lost 4 bases and J lost 9; bases outside the gene matches: 8. CDR3: CASSLDGGGAEQFF. The CDR3 region has the DNA TGTGCCAGCTCACTAGACGGGGGGGGCGCTGAGCAGTTCTTC.

The chain couples TRBV10-3 to TRBJ1-5; TRBD1 aligns across 9 bases. V lost 6 bases to trimming and J lost 4 bases; unmatched junction nucleotides: 1. Germline V gene data show CDR1 as ENHRY and CDR2 as SYGVKD. The CDR3 length is 13 residues. CDR3 nucleotides: TGTGCCATCAGAGGACAGGGGAATCAGCCCCAGCATTTT. It yields the protein CAIRGQGNQPQHF.

The chain recombines TRBV4-1 with TRBJ1-1, with a possible D match to TRBD1 (6 bases). In germline, CDR1 is MGHRA, CDR2 YSYEKL. V dropped 1 base and J dropped 3 bases, with 12 bases sitting between them. The CDR3 is 15 residues long. The CDR3 sequence is CASSQVQGGYTEAFF. DNA of the CDR3: TGCGCCAGCAGCCAAGTCCAAGGGGGTTACACTGAAGCTTTCTTT.

The chain employs TRBV19 and TRBJ1-5; D not resolved. From germline, CDR1 is LNHDA and CDR2 SQIVND (reference sequence). The CDR3 runs 15 residues. V lost 3 bases and J lost 0, with 9 bases in between. CDR3 nucleotide sequence: TGTGCCAGTAGTATCTACCCTTATAGCAATCAGCCCCAGCATTTT. Amino acids: CASSIYPYSNQPQHF.

This rearrangement joins TRBV6-1 to TRBJ2-1; TRBD2 aligns across 8 bases. From germline, CDR1 is MNHNS and CDR2 SASEGT. CDR3 length equals 14 residues. Germline trimming cut 5 bases from V and 7 bases from J; bases unmatched to any gene: 7. CDR3 amino acids: CASSPRGGMNEQFF. The CDR3 DNA reads TGTGCCAGCAGTCCCCGGGGGGGAATGAATGAGCAGTTCTTC.

About this clone: One end of the junction is discordant with germline, which a read error may explain. CDR3 in amino acids: CASSPRGTARSSYNEQFF. DNA for the CDR3: TGTGCTAGCAGCCCGCGCGGGACAGCGAGGAGCTCCTACAATGAGCAGTTCTTC. V gene TRBV7-7 combines with J gene TRBJ2-1; possibly TRBD1 for D (7 bases). Germline CDR1 SSHAT, CDR2 FNYEAQ (reference sequence). The CDR3 length is 18 residues.

The chain couples TRBV7-2 to TRBJ2-3; 8 bases fit TRBD2. V lost 5 bases to trimming and J lost 1 base; unmatched junction nucleotides: 11. The CDR3 contains 17 residues. CDR1 is SGHTA, CDR2 FQGNSA, per germline. The CDR3 loop is CASSPLPRGVGTDTQYF. DNA for the CDR3: TGTGCCAGCAGCCCCCTCCCGCGGGGGGTTGGCACAGATACGCAGTATTTT.

This clone was observed a few times. This sequence joins TRBV19 and TRBJ1-2, with D tentatively TRBD1 (6 bases). This CDR3 spans 15 amino acids. V lost 3 bases and J 8 bases, leaving 19 bases between the germline ends. Germline values: CDR1 LNHDA, CDR2 SQIVND (reference sequence). The CDR3 DNA sequence: TGTGCCAGTAGTATCCCACAGGGTCATCCTGTCGGCTACACCTTC. Amino acids: CASSIPQGHPVGYTF.

This clone has a handful of counts. The chain is built from TRBV5-1 and TRBJ2-3; the D is unclear. Germline V gene data show CDR1 as SGHRS and CDR2 as YFSETQ. V gave up 2 bases and J gave up 3 bases, with 13 bases separating them. The length of the CDR3 is 15 residues. This CDR3 is CASSFSVPATDTQYF. In DNA, the CDR3 is TGCGCCAGCAGCTTCAGCGTCCCGGCAACAGATACGCAGTATTTT.